The clone carrying this T cell receptor (beta chain) came up many times. These data come from a study of Graves' ophthalmopathy and Graves' hyperthyroidism. CDR3 regions of TCR beta were amplified from RNA transcripts. An opening RT-PCR round employed HTBI primers and preceded a second-round multiplex PCR. MiXCR was run by TCRdb on the multiplex PCR reads, yielding one entry per CDR3 protein. The data contain roughly 1.1 million distinct CDR3 sequences, about 40% of them seen just once; the ten biggest clones take up roughly 11%. The clonotype comes from an adult man with Graves' hyperthyroidism. The sample comprised peripheral blood or thyroid tissue (not recorded which).

CDR3 residues: CASSPGMYEQYF. The CDR3 DNA reads as TGCGCCAGCAGCCCGGGGATGTACGAGCAGTACTTC. This chain connects TRBV5-1 to TRBJ2-7, with D possibly TRBD2 on 5 matching bases. Trimming shortened V by 4 bases and J by 4 bases, and 9 bases separated the two germline ends. From germline, CDR1 is SGHRS and CDR2 YFSETQ. CDR3 length: 12 residues. The full variable domain, its missing parts supplied by reference TRBV5-1 and TRBJ2-7, is KAGVTQTPRYLIKTRGQQVTLSCSPISGHRSVSWYQQTPGQGLQFLFEYFSETQRNKGNFPGRFSGRQFSNSRSEMNVSTLELGDSALYLCASSPGMYEQYFGPGTRLTVT.